These T cell receptor beta chains were read from a single sample in a study of cytomegalovirus exposure and HLA in healthy donors. The repertoire was sequenced with immunoSEQ multiplex PCR; TCRdb's copy has only in-frame clones and lacks some. Among approximately 210,000 clones listed, around four fifths were seen once. Material for sequencing was PBMCs. Every receptor here comes from a woman in her forties or fifties in good health and CMV-seropositive. CDR3s include the opening cysteine and the closing phenylalanine or tryptophan. A D gene is named only where the DNA matches it firmly. Expanded clones get a size class; other rows say once, few or many, or leave the size out.

clone_size,v_call,j_call,d_call,cdr3_nt,cdr3_aa
once,TRBV27,TRBJ1-6,-,TGTGCCAGCAGTTTGGGGGGTGCGAATTCACCCCTCCACTTT,CASSLGGANSPLHF
-,TRBV9,TRBJ2-3,TRBD2,TGTGCCAGCAGCCCCAGACCGGGGGGTCATACAGATACGCAGTATTTT,CASSPRPGGHTDTQYF
-,TRBV27,TRBJ2-3,-,TGTGCCAGCAGTTCCAGGGGCACAGATACGCAGTATTTT,CASSSRGTDTQYF
-,TRBV5-4,TRBJ1-2,-,TGTGCCAGCAGCGGCGGACGGGAGTTATATGGCTACACCTTC,CASSGGRELYGYTF
-,TRBV7-9,TRBJ1-2,-,TGTTCCAGCAGCATCCCCCGCTATGGCTACACCTTC,CSSSIPRYGYTF
-,TRBV18,TRBJ1-5,-,TGTGCCAGCTCACCAGCAGGGAATCAGCCCCAGCATTTT,CASSPAGNQPQHF
-,TRBV7-3,TRBJ1-6,-,TGTGCCAGCAGCTTAGGACAGACAAATTCACCCCTCCACTTT,CASSLGQTNSPLHF
-,TRBV5-5,TRBJ2-2,TRBD1,TGTGCCAGCAGCCCAGGGGGCTCTCACACCGGGGAGCTGTTTTTT,CASSPGGSHTGELFF
-,TRBV15,TRBJ2-1,-,TGTGCCACCAGCAGAGATAGAGGGGGGGCGGGGTTCTTC,CATSRDRGGAGFF
once,TRBV27,TRBJ1-3,TRBD1,TGTGCCAGCAGAGGGACAGGAGGAAACACCATATATTTT,CASRGTGGNTIYF
-,TRBV7-2,TRBJ1-2,-,TGTGCCAGCAGCTTAGGTGCGGGGGCGGATGGCTACACCTTC,CASSLGAGADGYTF
-,TRBV7-2,TRBJ2-5,TRBD2,TGTGCCAGCAGCTTAGTGGCTAGCGGGGGGCCTGAAACCCAGTACTTC,CASSLVASGGPETQYF
few,TRBV7-8,TRBJ1-2,-,TGTGCCAGCAGCCGAGGCCAGCTCTATGGCTACACCTTC,CASSRGQLYGYTF
-,TRBV2,TRBJ1-2,-,TGTGCCAGCAGTGCGAACTATGGCTACACCTTC,CASSANYGYTF
-,TRBV6-5,TRBJ2-1,-,TGTGCCAGCAGCCTAGGGTTCGCCCGGGGGAATGAGCAGTTCTTC,CASSLGFARGNEQFF
-,TRBV18,TRBJ1-4,TRBD1,TGTGCCAGCTCACTCAACCATGCGGGACAGGGAAATCTGTTTTTT,CASSLNHAGQGNLFF
-,TRBV27,TRBJ1-2,-,TGTGCCAGCAGTTCCTCTAGGGGCAGAGACTCCCTCTATGGCTACACCTTC,CASSSSRGRDSLYGYTF
-,TRBV7-9,TRBJ2-1,-,TGTGCCAGCAGGGAACAGGGGAGGACCTACAATGAGCAGTTCTTC,CASREQGRTYNEQFF
-,TRBV4-3,TRBJ2-1,TRBD1,TGCGCCAGCAGCCGAGTTAAGACAGGGCTCTCCTACAATGAGCAGTTCTTC,CASSRVKTGLSYNEQFF
-,TRBV7-2,TRBJ2-5,TRBD1,TGTGCCAGCAGCTTAGTGGGGACAGGGGAAGAGACCCAGTACTTC,CASSLVGTGEETQYF
-,TRBV5-4,TRBJ1-2,-,TGTGCCAGCAGCTTAGAGGGCTATGGCTACACCTTC,CASSLEGYGYTF
-,TRBV19,TRBJ2-3,TRBD1,TGTGCCAGTAGGAACAGGGGGCTCGGCACAGATACGCAGTATTTT,CASRNRGLGTDTQYF
-,TRBV20-1,TRBJ2-3,-,TGCAGTGCGCCGACGGTCGAGGCGCAGTATTTT,CSAPTVEAQYF
-,TRBV19,TRBJ1-2,TRBD1,TGTGCCAGTAGTATGTCCAGGGGGTACTATGGCTACACCTTC,CASSMSRGYYGYTF
-,TRBV15,TRBJ2-5,-,TGTGCCACCAGCAGAGATATTGGGGGAGGAGTAGGGGAGACCCAGTACTTC,CATSRDIGGGVGETQYF
-,TRBV6-5,TRBJ1-1,-,TGTGCCAGCAGTTTCGGACAGTTGAACACTGAAGCTTTCTTT,CASSFGQLNTEAFF
-,TRBV2,TRBJ2-7,-,TGTGCCAGCAGTGAAGCTTTGGCATCCTACGAGCAGTACTTC,CASSEALASYEQYF
-,TRBV7-2,TRBJ1-2,-,TGTGCCAGCACCCAACGGGCCGGGGTCCAGTTTGGTGGCTACACCTTC,CASTQRAGVQFGGYTF
-,TRBV27,TRBJ2-5,TRBD2,TGTGCCAGCAGTCAATTCCGGACTAGCGGGCTACAAGAGACCCAGTACTTC,CASSQFRTSGLQETQYF
-,TRBV11-3,TRBJ2-2,-,TGTGCCAGCTGCCAGGGCAGTACCGGGGAGCTGTTTTTT,CASCQGSTGELFF
-,TRBV30,TRBJ1-5,TRBD1,TGTGCCTGGAGTCTCACAGGGGGCCATCAGCCCCAGCATTTT,CAWSLTGGHQPQHF
-,TRBV28,TRBJ1-2,TRBD1,TGTGCCAGCAGTTTGGGACAGGGAGGTAGAAACTATGGCTACACCTTC,CASSLGQGGRNYGYTF
-,TRBV6-1,TRBJ2-7,-,TGTGCCAGCAGGTGGGAGACCTACGAGCAGTACTTC,CASRWETYEQYF
-,TRBV5-1,TRBJ2-1,TRBD2,TGCGCCAGCCGGACTAGCGGGGGGAGTTACAATGAGCAGTTCTTC,CASRTSGGSYNEQFF
-,TRBV4-1,TRBJ2-5,-,TGCGCCAGCAGCCCCCAGGAGGTTATAGGGGAGACCCAGTACTTC,CASSPQEVIGETQYF
-,TRBV7-9,TRBJ2-7,TRBD1,TGTGCCAGCAGCGCCAGAGACAGGGGCGGGCAGTACTTC,CASSARDRGGQYF
few,TRBV28,TRBJ1-1,TRBD1,TGTGCCAGCAAGTCGTGGACAGGGGGCACTGAAGCTTTCTTT,CASKSWTGGTEAFF
-,TRBV7-7,TRBJ2-2,-,TGTGCCAGCAGCTTAACGATCGGGGGTGGCGGGGAGCTGTTTTTT,CASSLTIGGGGELFF
-,TRBV29-1,TRBJ1-3,-,TGCAGCGACGGACAGTCTGGAAACACCATATATTTT,CSDGQSGNTIYF
-,TRBV19,TRBJ2-7,-,TGTGCCAGTAGTATCTTTTATTCGCTAAACTACGAGCAGTACTTC,CASSIFYSLNYEQYF
once,TRBV7-6,TRBJ1-5,TRBD1,TGTGCCAGCAGCTTAGCGGGGGGACAGGGCACACAGCCCCAGCATTTT,CASSLAGGQGTQPQHF
-,TRBV6-5,TRBJ1-5,TRBD1,TGTGCCAGCAGTCCTGACAGGGAGGATCAGCCCCAGCATTTT,CASSPDREDQPQHF
-,TRBV7-8,TRBJ1-1,-,TGTGCCAGCAGCTTAGCAAGGGGCTTTCAGGCTTTCTTT,CASSLARGFQAFF
-,TRBV6-5,TRBJ2-5,-,TGTGCCAGCAGGGGCCCGGGGGAGACCCAGTACTTC,CASRGPGETQYF
-,TRBV7-2,TRBJ2-5,-,TGTGCCAGCAGACAATGGGAGACCCAGTACTTC,CASRQWETQYF
-,TRBV5-5,TRBJ1-2,-,TGTGCCAGCAGCTTGGTAGGGGCTCGGGTTGGCTACACCTTC,CASSLVGARVGYTF
-,TRBV6-6,TRBJ1-3,-,TGTGCCCTGGGCGACCCTACTGGATCTGGAAACACCATATATTTT,CALGDPTGSGNTIYF
-,TRBV27,TRBJ1-1,TRBD1,TGTGCCAGCAGCCCATCTGCCGGGACAGATGAAGCTTTCTTT,CASSPSAGTDEAFF
-,TRBV6-5,TRBJ2-3,TRBD1,TGTGCCAGCAAGGGACAGCCAGACACAGATACGCAGTATTTT,CASKGQPDTDTQYF
few,TRBV9,TRBJ2-7,TRBD1,TGTGCCAGCAGCCTCCGGGACAGCCCCTACGAGCAGTACTTC,CASSLRDSPYEQYF
-,TRBV19,TRBJ2-7,-,TGTGCCAGTAGTCCTAGCCCCTCCTACGAGCAGTACTTC,CASSPSPSYEQYF